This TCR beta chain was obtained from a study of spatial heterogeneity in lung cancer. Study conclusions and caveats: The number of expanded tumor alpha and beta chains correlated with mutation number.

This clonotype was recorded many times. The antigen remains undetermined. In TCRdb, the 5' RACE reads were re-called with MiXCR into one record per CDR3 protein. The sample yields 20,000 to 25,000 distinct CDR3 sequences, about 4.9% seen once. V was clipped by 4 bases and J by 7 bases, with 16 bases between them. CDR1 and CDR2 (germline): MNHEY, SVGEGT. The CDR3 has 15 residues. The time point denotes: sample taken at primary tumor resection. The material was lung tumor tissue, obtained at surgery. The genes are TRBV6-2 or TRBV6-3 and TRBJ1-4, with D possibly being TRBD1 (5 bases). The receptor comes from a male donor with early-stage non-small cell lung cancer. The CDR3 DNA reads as TGTGCCAGCAGTTTTTGGACATCCCGCGGTGAAAAACTGTTTTTT. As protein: CASSFWTSRGEKLFF.